The 10 T cell receptor beta chains given below trace back to one sample, sequenced in a study of T-cell memory formation after mild COVID-19. MiXCR, run by TCRdb on the 5' RACE reads, gives a single entry per CDR3 protein. This table has over 400,000 distinct CDR3 sequences, 20% to 30% appearing once. Specimen: PBMCs or a T cell subset sorted from them (not recorded which). These receptors all stem from an adult woman who had mild COVID-19 (a few samples of this study predate the infection). Cell type and time point are not known.

The chain couples TRBV4-2 to TRBJ2-5, with 11 bases aligning to TRBD2. V lost 1 base and J lost 2; bases outside the gene matches: 9. Germline CDR1 LGHNA, CDR2 YNFKEQ. This CDR3 has 18 residues. CDR3 DNA sequence: TGTGCCAGCAGCCAAGGTCTTCTAACTAGCGGGGGACAAGAGACCCAGTACTTC. It specifies CASSQGLLTSGGQETQYF.

This sequence joins TRBV11-2 and TRBJ2-5; the match to TRBD2 covers 7 bases. The J segment lost 5 bases and the V segment lost 1 base, leaving 4 bases of the junction unmatched. The CDR3 is 14 residues long. In germline, CDR1 is SGHAT, CDR2 FQNNGV. The CDR3 coding sequence is TGTGCCAGCAGCTTAGGGACTAGAGGGGAGACCCAGTACTTC. Protein product: CASSLGTRGETQYF.

V is TRBV9 and J is TRBJ2-2, with 7 positions matching TRBD1. Germline CDR1 SGDLS, CDR2 YYNGEE. The CDR3 is 18 amino acids. The J segment lost 4 bases and the V segment lost 0 bases, leaving 12 bases of the junction unmatched. DNA of the CDR3: TGTGCCAGCAGCGTAGTTTCGTGGGGACAGAGGGGCACCGGGGAGCTGTTTTTT. Its translation: CASSVVSWGQRGTGELFF.

This clonotype came up a few times. V gene TRBV5-1 combines with J gene TRBJ1-2; TRBD1 is a possible D gene (5 bases). Per germline, CDR1 SGHRS and CDR2 YFSETQ. This CDR3 comprises 14 residues. Trimming removed 2 bases at V and 4 bases at J, with 12 bases between. CDR3 sequence (DNA): TGCGCCAGCAGCTTCGCAGGGCCTGCCTATGGCTACACCTTC. It encodes CASSFAGPAYGYTF.

This clonotype showed up just a few times. This rearrangement joins TRBV7-3 to TRBJ2-5; possible D gene TRBD2, 6 bases. The V gene's germline CDR1 is SGHTA and CDR2 FQGTGA. The CDR3 extends over 13 amino acids. V shed 2 bases and J shed 5 bases, with 9 bases lying between them. CDR3 sequence (DNA): TGTGCCAGCAGCTTATATGGGGGGGAGACCCAGTACTTC. Translating gives CASSLYGGETQYF.

There are a few counts of this clonotype. This rearrangement joins TRBV12-3 or TRBV12-4 to TRBJ2-3, with D tentatively TRBD1 or TRBD2 (6 bases each). CDR3 length: 16 amino acids. Trimming cost V 4 bases and J 2 bases, with 16 bases left between them. CDR3 sequence reads: CASSSGGPKTTDTQYF. The CDR3 region has the DNA TGTGCCAGCAGTTCTGGGGGGCCTAAAACCACAGATACGCAGTATTTT.

The chain employs TRBV6-4 and TRBJ2-1; no firm D call. Trimming stripped 4 bases from V and 0 bases from J, with 10 bases between. Germline loops: CDR1 MRHNA, CDR2 SNTAGT. The CDR3 runs to 15 residues. CDR3 residues: CASSGSVTSYNEQFF. The DNA of the CDR3 is TGTGCCAGCAGTGGGTCAGTTACCTCCTACAATGAGCAGTTCTTC.

This chain uses TRBV4-2 with TRBJ2-7; D is unclear. Germline CDR1 LGHNA, CDR2 YNFKEQ. With 0 bases removed from V and 2 bases from J, the gap between germline ends came to 5 bases. The CDR3 spans 13 residues. The CDR3 nucleotides are TGTGCCAGCAGCCAAGACTGGGCCTACGAGCAGTACTTC. It translates to CASSQDWAYEQYF.

The CDR3 region is CATREQGTDTQYF. CDR3 nucleotides: TGTGCCACCAGGGAACAGGGCACAGATACGCAGTATTTT. The rearrangement uses TRBV24-1 and TRBJ2-3, with D perhaps matching TRBD1 (5 bases). This CDR3 is built from 13 residues. From germline, CDR1 is KGHDR and CDR2 SFDVKD. Trimming took off 7 bases at V and 1 base at J, with 8 bases between the two ends.

This clonotype was seen only a few times. This chain uses TRBV4-3 with TRBJ2-7; 7 bases align to TRBD1. J gave up 5 bases and V 0 bases, and 10 bases lay outside the gene matches. CDR3 size: 16 residues. Per the germline V gene, CDR1 is LGHNA and CDR2 is YSLEER. The CDR3 loop reads CASSQDVGGLSHEQYF. CDR3 DNA: TGCGCCAGCAGCCAAGATGTAGGGGGCCTTAGCCACGAGCAGTACTTC.